A single sample is the source of the 15 T cell receptor beta chains below, sequenced in a study of T cells in Graves' hyperthyroidism and ophthalmopathy. The source material, RNA transcripts, was used to amplify TCR beta CDR3 regions. In the first-round RT-PCR of the TCR CDR3, the HTBI primer set was used. TCRdb itself ran the multiplex PCR reads through MiXCR, one entry per CDR3 protein. This sample has roughly 740,000 distinct CDR3 sequences; 16% occur once, and the top ten carry 8.4%. Sequencing was carried out using blood. Source of these receptors: a man younger than 35 with Graves' hyperthyroidism.

V is TRBV4-3 and J is TRBJ2-1; 11 bases align to TRBD2. CDR1 and CDR2 from the germline V gene are LGHNA and YSLEER. The CDR3 runs to 17 residues. Trimming cost V 2 bases and J 2 bases; bases outside gene matches: 5. CDR3 DNA: TGCGCCAGCAGCCAAAAACGACTAGCGGGACCCTACAATGAGCAGTTCTTC. It is translated as CASSQKRLAGPYNEQFF.

This clonotype was seen at least ten times. The chain carries TRBV6-1 and TRBJ1-5; D possibly corresponds to TRBD1 (5 bases). The CDR3 sequence is 15 residues long. Trimming left V 5 bases short and J 7 bases short, with 18 bases between. CDR1 MNHNS and CDR2 SASEGT come from the germline V gene. The CDR3 nucleotides read TGTGCCAGCAGTCCCGGGGGGACCTCAGGACAGCCCCAGCATTTT. It encodes CASSPGGTSGQPQHF.

This clonotype has only a few counts. J is TRBJ1-4 and V is TRBV7-9; 8 bases fit TRBD1. Germline assignment: CDR1 SEHNR and CDR2 FQNEAQ (reference sequence). The CDR3 sequence is 15 residues long. The J segment lost 7 bases and the V segment lost 4 bases, leaving 8 bases of the junction unmatched. The DNA for the CDR3 is TGTGCCAGCAGCTCAGGGACAGGACGGGGTGAAAAACTGTTTTTT. Protein: CASSSGTGRGEKLFF.

This chain uses TRBV7-6 with TRBJ2-7; D unclear. The germline V gene encodes CDR1 SGHVS and CDR2 FNYEAQ. Trimming removed 1 base at V and 2 bases at J, with 9 bases between. The CDR3 loop spans 14 amino acids. The chain's CDR3 is CASSLEDGPYEQYF. The DNA of the CDR3 is TGTGCCAGCAGCTTAGAGGACGGGCCCTACGAGCAGTACTTC.

The chain is built from TRBV9 and TRBJ1-5; D unresolved. Germline lookup yields CDR1 SGDLS and CDR2 YYNGEE. The CDR3 is made up of 15 amino acids. V dropped 2 bases and J dropped 7 bases, with 16 bases sitting between them. CDR3 nucleotides: TGTGCCAGCAGCGTGGGTGGGAGGGTAGGACAGCCCCAGCATTTT. This translates into CASSVGGRVGQPQHF. Full variable domain (outside the CDR3, taken from reference TRBV9 and TRBJ1-5): DSGVTQTPKHLITATGQRVTLRCSPRSGDLSVYWYQQSLDQGLQFLIQYYNGEERAKGNILERFSAQQFPDLHSELNLSSLELGDSALYFCASSVGGRVGQPQHFGDGTRLSIL.

This clonotype occurred a few times. This chain uses TRBV10-3 with TRBJ2-7; no clear D gene. V shed 10 bases and J shed 0 bases, with 7 bases lying between them. This CDR3 has 11 amino acids. CDR1 is ENHRY, CDR2 SYGVKD, per germline. The CDR3 DNA reads as TGTGCCACCGGAGCCTCCTACGAGCAGTACTTC. It translates to CATGASYEQYF.

At least ten counts were recorded for this clonotype. CDR3 in DNA: TGTGCCATCAGCCGGGACGACACCTACGAGCAGTACTTC. It translates to CAISRDDTYEQYF. The chain has TRBV10-3 and TRBJ2-7; perhaps D is TRBD1 or TRBD2 (5 bases each). The germline V gene has CDR1 ENHRY and CDR2 SYGVKD. The CDR3 totals 13 residues. The V end was cut by 6 bases, the J end by 2 bases, with 11 bases between.

This clonotype was seen only a few times. V usage is TRBV5-6 and J usage is TRBJ1-1, with a weak D call TRBD1 (5 bases). The CDR3 totals 16 residues. V lost 2 bases to trimming and J lost 7 bases, with 21 bases between them. CDR1 is SGHDT, CDR2 YYEEEE, per germline. The CDR3, as DNA: TGTGCCAGCAGCTTCCTAGCCTCTGGGGGTTGGGGTGAAGCTTTCTTT. It specifies CASSFLASGGWGEAFF.

Worth noting for this clonotype: With a much larger clone just one base away, this may be a read error. This chain links TRBV28 with TRBJ2-7, with unresolved D. Germline-derived CDR1 and CDR2 are MDHEN and SYDVKM. The CDR3 extends over 14 amino acids. V was clipped by 2 bases and J by 2 bases, with 10 bases between them. As DNA, the CDR3 is TGTGCCAGCAGTTTACAGTCCCTGACCTACGAGCAGTACTTC. Translation gives CASSLQSLTYEQYF. The full variable domain, completed using reference TRBV28 and TRBJ2-7, is DVKVTQSSRYLVKRTGEKVFLECVQDMDHENMFWYRQDPGLGLRLIYFSYDVKMKEKGDIPEGYSVSREKKERFSLILESASTNQTSMYLCASSLQSLTYEQYFGPGTRLTVT.

This clonotype was found many times. The V gene is TRBV5-1, the J gene TRBJ2-7; maybe TRBD1 (5 bases). Trimming pared 3 bases from V and 4 bases from J, leaving 14 bases between. Looked up from germline, CDR1 is SGHRS and CDR2 is YFSETQ. This CDR3 is 14 amino acids long. The CDR3 DNA reads as TGCGCCAGCAGCTACAGGAGTCCCATTTACGAGCAGTACTTC. It encodes CASSYRSPIYEQYF.

This clonotype has a count of ten or more. The rearrangement links TRBV6-2 or TRBV6-3 to TRBJ1-1; D ambiguous. The V end lost 6 bases, the J end lost 2 bases, and 13 bases lay between the germline ends. The CDR3 contains 14 residues. Germline CDR1 MNHEY, CDR2 SVGEGT. As DNA, the CDR3 is TGTGCCAGCAGACCCTTTGAGCAAAACACTGAAGCTTTCTTT. It translates to CASRPFEQNTEAFF.

This clonotype appeared a few times. The chain couples TRBV9 to TRBJ2-2; D may be TRBD2 (6 bases). Deletions cut 0 bases from V and 9 bases from J, with 12 bases between. The CDR3 contains 14 residues. Germline assignment: CDR1 SGDLS and CDR2 YYNGEE. CDR3: CASSVGSGLRELFF. In DNA, the CDR3 is TGTGCCAGCAGCGTAGGGTCGGGACTGCGGGAGCTGTTTTTT.

This clonotype was observed many times. The junction differs from germline at one of its ends, possibly a read error. V usage is TRBV20-1 and J usage is TRBJ1-1, with D perhaps TRBD1 (5 bases). The CDR3 consists of 13 residues. Germline V lookup: CDR1 DFQATT, CDR2 SNEGSKA (reference sequence). The CDR3 region is CSAVGNPDTGAFF. The CDR3 DNA follows: TGCAGTGCTGTGGGCAACCCGGACACTGGAGCTTTCTTT.

The chain recombines TRBV5-1 with TRBJ2-7, with D maybe TRBD2 (5 bases). This CDR3 is built from 14 residues. With 0 bases removed from V and 9 bases from J, the gap between germline ends came to 16 bases. Germline CDR1 reads SGHRS; CDR2 reads YFSETQ. The CDR3 spells CASSLASGTMGQYF. The CDR3 DNA reads as TGCGCCAGCAGCTTGGCCAGCGGCACTATGGGGCAGTACTTC.

Turning to this clonotype: A much larger clone sits a single nucleotide away, making a read error possible. The V call is TRBV28, the J call TRBJ2-7; no clear D. Germline assignment: CDR1 MDHEN and CDR2 SYDVKM. V lost 2 bases to trimming and J lost 7 bases, with 9 bases between them. The CDR3 sequence is 12 residues long. The CDR3 DNA follows: TGTGCCAGCAGTTTACGGATTCAAGAGCAGTACTTC. This codes for CASSLRIQEQYF.